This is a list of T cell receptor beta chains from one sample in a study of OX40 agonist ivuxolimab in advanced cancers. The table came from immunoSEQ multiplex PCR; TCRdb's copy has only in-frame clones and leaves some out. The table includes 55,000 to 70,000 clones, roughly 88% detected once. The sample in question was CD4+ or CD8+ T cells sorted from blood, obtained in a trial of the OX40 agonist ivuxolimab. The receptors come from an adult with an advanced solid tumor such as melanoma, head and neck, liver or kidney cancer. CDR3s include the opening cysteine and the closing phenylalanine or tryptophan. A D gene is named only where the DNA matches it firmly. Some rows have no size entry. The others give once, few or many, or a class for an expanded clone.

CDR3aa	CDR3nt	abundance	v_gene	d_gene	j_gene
CASRPGRTYEQYF	TGTGCCAGCAGACCGGGACGGACCTACGAGCAGTACTTC	.	TRBV6-6	.	TRBJ2-7
CASRRISADTQYF	TGTGCCAGCAGAAGGATTTCAGCAGATACGCAGTATTTT	.	TRBV6-5	.	TRBJ2-3
CASRRDRYNEQFF	TGTGCCAGCAGGAGGGACAGATACAATGAGCAGTTCTTC	.	TRBV6-5	TRBD1	TRBJ2-1
CATQQGQISPLHF	TGTGCCACCCAACAGGGGCAGATTTCACCCCTCCACTTT	.	TRBV10-3	TRBD1	TRBJ1-6
CASNLRPGPPYGYTF	TGTGCCAGCAACCTTCGCCCGGGGCCACCATATGGCTACACCTTC	.	TRBV6-1	.	TRBJ1-2
CASSVTGGGTQYF	TGTGCCAGCAGTGTAACAGGTGGAGGGACCCAGTACTTC	once	TRBV6-1	.	TRBJ2-5
CASSLDVNSPLHF	TGTGCCAGCAGCTTAGACGTAAATTCACCCCTCCACTTT	.	TRBV5-6	.	TRBJ1-6
CASSLVRQAQETQYF	TGTGCCAGCAGCTTGGTCCGTCAGGCCCAAGAGACCCAGTACTTC	.	TRBV5-5	.	TRBJ2-5
CASILDRAATNEKLFF	TGTGCCAGCATTTTAGACAGGGCAGCGACTAATGAAAAACTGTTTTTT	.	TRBV21-1	.	TRBJ1-4
CASSSFGGINNEQYF	TGTGCCAGCAGCTCTTTTGGCGGGATCAACAACGAGCAGTACTTC	.	TRBV6-1	.	TRBJ2-7
CASRRDSTGPVYGYTF	TGCGCCAGCAGGCGGGATTCGACAGGGCCGGTCTATGGCTACACCTTC	.	TRBV5-1	TRBD1	TRBJ1-2
CASSVAGGTQETQYF	TGTGCCAGCAGCGTAGCCGGCGGGACGCAAGAGACCCAGTACTTC	.	TRBV9	.	TRBJ2-5
CASNGERGTEAFF	TGTGCCAGCAATGGGGAGAGGGGCACTGAAGCTTTCTTT	.	TRBV2	.	TRBJ1-1
CASSGAENTGELFF	TGCGCCAGCAGCGGGGCGGAGAACACCGGGGAGCTGTTTTTT	.	TRBV4-1	.	TRBJ2-2
CASSQPGLGSTDTQYF	TGTGCCAGCAGCCAGCCGGGACTAGGGAGCACAGATACGCAGTATTTT	.	TRBV13	TRBD2	TRBJ2-3
CASSSLRQGLRDEQYF	TGTGCCAGCAGCTCGCTACGGCAGGGCCTAAGGGACGAGCAGTACTTC	.	TRBV5-6	.	TRBJ2-7
CASSLDFGGEQFF	TGTGCCAGCAGCTTAGATTTCGGCGGAGAGCAGTTCTTC	.	TRBV11-3	.	TRBJ2-1
CSVDQTGGKTEAFF	TGCAGCGTGGATCAGACAGGGGGAAAGACTGAAGCTTTCTTT	once	TRBV29-1	TRBD1	TRBJ1-1
CASSLEHLAPPSAQHF	TGTGCCAGCAGCTTAGAACATCTTGCCCCCCCCTCGGCCCAGCATTTT	.	TRBV7-2	.	TRBJ1-5
CASSPRGASAGGELFF	TGTGCCAGCAGCCCCAGAGGCGCTAGCGCCGGCGGGGAGCTGTTTTTT	.	TRBV5-6	.	TRBJ2-2
CASSRSGTGGKNIQYF	TGTGCCAGCAGCAGATCCGGGACAGGGGGCAAAAACATTCAGTACTTC	.	TRBV7-2	TRBD1	TRBJ2-4
CASSRLGQGESTQYF	TGTGCCAGCAGTCGACTAGGCCAGGGGGAGAGTACGCAGTATTTT	.	TRBV6-5	.	TRBJ2-3
CASSQGTGMNTEAFF	TGCGCCAGCAGCCAAGGCACAGGGATGAACACTGAAGCTTTCTTT	.	TRBV4-1	.	TRBJ1-1
CASSSLSNPYGYTF	TGTGCCAGCAGTTCCCTTTCAAACCCCTATGGCTACACCTTC	.	TRBV6-5	.	TRBJ1-2
CASSPQGGNQPQHF	TGTGCCAGCAGCCCCCAGGGGGGCAATCAGCCCCAGCATTTT	.	TRBV7-9	TRBD1	TRBJ1-5
CASSPEGTGNHGYTF	TGTGCCAGCTCACCAGAGGGGACAGGGAACCATGGCTACACCTTC	.	TRBV18	TRBD1	TRBJ1-2
CAWRTSGAEGTQYF	TGTGCCTGGAGGACTAGCGGGGCAGAGGGTACGCAGTATTTT	.	TRBV30	TRBD2	TRBJ2-3
CASSTQSPIGGGYTF	TGTGCCAGCTCAACTCAATCTCCGATCGGGGGCGGCTACACCTTC	.	TRBV18	.	TRBJ1-2
CASSQDPSGGRGQPQHF	TGCGCCAGCAGCCAGGATCCGTCAGGGGGCAGAGGTCAGCCCCAGCATTTT	.	TRBV4-3	TRBD1	TRBJ1-5
CASKSGGSGANVLTF	TGTGCCAGCAAGTCGGGGGGCTCTGGGGCCAACGTCCTGACTTTC	.	TRBV6-5	TRBD2	TRBJ2-6
CASSLRVRPNYGYTF	TGTGCCAGCAGTTTAAGAGTCAGACCCAACTATGGCTACACCTTC	.	TRBV27	.	TRBJ1-2
CASSRDRASGNTIYF	TGTGCCAGCAGCAGAGATCGTGCCTCTGGAAACACCATATATTTT	.	TRBV11-2	.	TRBJ1-3
CASRQGTSNSQTQYF	TGTGCCAGCAGACAAGGGACTAGTAATTCCCAGACCCAGTACTTC	.	TRBV6-5	TRBD2	TRBJ2-5
CASSPGAYEKLFF	TGTGCCAGCAGCCCGGGGGCATACGAAAAACTGTTTTTT	.	TRBV7-8	.	TRBJ1-4
CASRLRRTGLDGYTF	TGTGCCAGCAGACTTAGACGGACAGGATTGGATGGCTACACCTTC	.	TRBV6-9	TRBD1	TRBJ1-2
CASSQVPPGHGGTQYF	TGTGCCAGCAGCCAAGTACCTCCGGGACATGGGGGGACCCAGTACTTC	.	TRBV14	.	TRBJ2-5
CASSLAKGTAGNTIYF	TGTGCCAGCAGCTTAGCCAAAGGCACCGCGGGAAACACCATATATTTT	.	TRBV7-9	.	TRBJ1-3
CAISVASGGAVPTGELFF	TGTGCCATCAGTGTTGCTAGCGGGGGGGCCGTCCCCACCGGGGAGCTGTTTTTT	.	TRBV10-3	TRBD2	TRBJ2-2